Each of the 19 T cell receptor beta chains below was sequenced from the same sample in a study of radiation and T cells in renal cell carcinoma. Clones were sequenced by immunoSEQ multiplex PCR, and TCRdb holds only the in-frame ones, with some missing. The sample shows tens of thousands of clones, roughly 85% of them seen only once. This sample's time point: blood 2 weeks post-SBRT. This sample's treatment: 15 Gy SBRT to primary tumor, nephrectomy 4 weeks later. The sequenced sample was blood, obtained from a patient whose treatment included radiotherapy and nephrectomy. The receptor set was obtained from a woman in her 50s with renal cell carcinoma.

The chain links TRBV11-2 to TRBJ2-3; maybe TRBD2 (6 bases). Trimming removed 2 bases at V and 5 bases at J, with 14 bases between. The CDR3 loop spans 15 amino acids. In germline, CDR1 is SGHAT, CDR2 FQNNGV. The CDR3 coding sequence is TGTGCCAGCAGCTTAATACGTGGGGGGAGAGATACGCAGTATTTT. As protein: CASSLIRGGRDTQYF.

The chain combines TRBV2 with TRBJ2-5, with D maybe TRBD2 (5 bases). The CDR3 has 13 residues. Germline V gene sequence: CDR1 SNHLY, CDR2 FYNNEI. V was trimmed by 9 bases and J by 1 base, leaving 12 bases between them. CDR3 protein: CARGRRTQETQYF. CDR3 sequence (DNA): TGTGCCAGAGGACGGAGGACCCAAGAGACCCAGTACTTC.

V is TRBV7-2 and J is TRBJ2-2; D is possibly TRBD2 (5 bases). Per germline, CDR1 SGHTA and CDR2 FQGNSA. The CDR3 is 14 amino acids. The ends were cut back, 4 bases at V and 6 bases at J, with 12 bases in the middle. The CDR3 is CASSSDYSAGELFF. The CDR3 nucleotides read TGTGCCAGCAGCTCCGACTACTCTGCCGGGGAGCTGTTTTTT.

The V call is TRBV4-3, the J call TRBJ1-4; D perhaps matches TRBD1 (6 bases). Trimming removed 3 bases at V and 8 bases at J, with 16 bases between. Germline V CDR1 and CDR2: LGHNA, YSLEER. The CDR3 totals 15 residues. The CDR3 DNA is TGCGCCAGCAGCCACACTACAGGGTTTTCGGAAAAACTGTTTTTT. Its protein product is CASSHTTGFSEKLFF.

V is TRBV6-1 and J is TRBJ2-5; D tentatively fits TRBD1 or TRBD2 (7 bases each). Per the germline V gene, CDR1 is MNHNS and CDR2 is SASEGT. The V end lost 1 base, the J end lost 5 bases, and 14 bases lay between the germline ends. CDR3 size: 15 residues. CDR3 protein: CASSEGGGGGETQYF. For the CDR3, the DNA is TGTGCCAGCAGTGAAGGGGGAGGGGGCGGCGAGACCCAGTACTTC.

The rearrangement links TRBV10-2 to TRBJ2-5, with D perhaps TRBD1 or TRBD2 (6 bases each). The germline gives CDR1 WSHSY, CDR2 SAAADI. This CDR3 region has 12 residues. V was cut by 4 bases and J by 5 bases, with 8 bases left in between. The DNA for the CDR3 is TGCGCCAGCAGTGTAGGGGGGGAGACCCAGTACTTC. It is translated as CASSVGGETQYF.

The chain carries TRBV9 and TRBJ2-2, with D perhaps being TRBD1 or TRBD2 (7 bases each). Looked up from germline, CDR1 is SGDLS and CDR2 is YYNGEE. This CDR3 comprises 17 residues. V gave up 4 bases and J gave up 6 bases, with 22 bases separating them. The CDR3 loop is CASSPRRDREGPGELFF. The CDR3 DNA reads as TGTGCCAGCAGCCCACGGAGAGACAGGGAGGGTCCCGGGGAGCTGTTTTTT.

The V and J genes are TRBV5-1 and TRBJ1-3, with 10 bases identical to TRBD1. CDR1 and CDR2 (germline): SGHRS, YFSETQ. V gave up 3 bases and J gave up 0 bases; unmatched junction bases: 0. This CDR3 is 15 amino acids long. CDR3 amino acids: CASSWTGGSGNTIYF. CDR3 nucleotide sequence: TGCGCCAGCAGCTGGACAGGGGGCTCTGGAAACACCATATATTTT.

The chain joins TRBV7-8 to TRBJ2-4; 9 bases align to TRBD1. J lost 9 bases, V lost 4 bases, and 7 bases had no gene match. The CDR3 consists of 14 residues. Germline assignment: CDR1 SGHVS and CDR2 FQNEAQ. CDR3 bases: TGTGCCAGCAGCTCAGGGGACAGGGCGGGCATTCAGTACTTC. This sequence encodes CASSSGDRAGIQYF.

This clone was recorded a few times. The chain uses TRBV10-2 and TRBJ1-1; possibly TRBD1 for D (5 bases). Trimming removed 7 bases from V and 1 base from J, with 10 bases in between. The CDR3 runs to 13 residues. The germline gives CDR1 WSHSY, CDR2 SAAADI. CDR3 sequence reads: CASTGTGNTEAFF. CDR3 DNA: TGCGCCAGCACCGGGACGGGGAACACTGAAGCTTTCTTT.

Remarks on this clone: A junction boundary mismatches the germline segment, possibly from a read error. The chain couples TRBV6-1 to TRBJ1-2; no firm D call. CDR3 size: 13 residues. CDR1 is MNHNS and CDR2 is SASEGT in the germline V gene. CDR3 nucleotide sequence: TGTGCCAGCATTGAAGCGAAGGGCTATGGCTACACCTTC. Translated, it gives CASIEAKGYGYTF.

The J gene is TRBJ1-2, the V gene TRBV7-2; D ambiguous. Germline values: CDR1 SGHTA, CDR2 FQGNSA. This CDR3 contains 11 residues. Trimming left V 0 bases short and J 8 bases short, with 4 bases between. CDR3 protein: CASSLARGYTF. DNA of the CDR3: TGTGCCAGCAGCTTAGCTAGGGGCTACACCTTC.

J is TRBJ2-3 and V is TRBV5-6, with no clear D. This CDR3 has 11 amino acids. V dropped 7 bases and J dropped 6 bases, with 9 bases sitting between them. Per the germline V gene, CDR1 is SGHDT and CDR2 is YYEEEE. CDR3 sequence (DNA): TGTGCCAGCTCGGAAATGGATACGCAGTATTTT. The encoded protein is CASSEMDTQYF.

The V gene is TRBV28, the J gene TRBJ1-1; 7 positions match TRBD1. This CDR3 contains 14 residues. J was trimmed by 7 bases and V by 5 bases; bases with no gene match: 10. The germline V gene encodes CDR1 MDHEN and CDR2 SYDVKM. The CDR3 DNA sequence: TGTGCCAGCAGTCCCCCACAGGGGAGAGGTGAAGCTTTCTTT. It specifies CASSPPQGRGEAFF.

The CDR3 DNA follows: TGCGCCAGCAGCCACAGGACAGGGCCCTACGAGCAGTACTTC. The encoded protein is CASSHRTGPYEQYF. V and J are TRBV4-3 and TRBJ2-7; the match to TRBD1 covers 8 bases. There are 14 residues in the CDR3. CDR1 and CDR2 (germline): LGHNA, YSLEER. The trim removed 3 bases at V and 2 bases at J, leaving 3 bases unmatched.

The V gene is TRBV7-8, the J gene TRBJ2-7, with a weak D call TRBD1 (6 bases). This CDR3 spans 15 amino acids. V lost 2 bases to trimming and J lost 1 base, with 12 bases between them. Germline loops: CDR1 SGHVS, CDR2 FQNEAQ. The CDR3 is CASSLTGTRSYEQYF. Here the CDR3 DNA reads TGTGCCAGCAGCTTAACGGGGACACGATCCTACGAGCAGTACTTC.

This chain uses TRBV11-2 with TRBJ2-3, with 10 bases aligning to TRBD2. Germline CDR1 SGHAT, CDR2 FQNNGV. The CDR3 contains 16 residues. After removal of 0 bases from V and 3 bases from J, the junction contained 3 bases not matched to a gene. The CDR3 region is CASSLDPAGGTDTQYF. The CDR3 nucleotides read TGTGCCAGCAGCTTAGACCCAGCGGGGGGGACAGATACGCAGTATTTT. Filled out from reference TRBV11-2 and TRBJ2-3, the complete variable domain reads EAGVAQSPRYKIIEKRQSVAFWCNPISGHATLYWYQQILGQGPKLLIQFQNNGVVDDSQLPKDRFSAERLKGVDSTLKIQPAKLEDSAVYLCASSLDPAGGTDTQYFGPGTRLTVL.

This chain links TRBV7-9 with TRBJ1-1, with 7 bases aligning to TRBD1. V was pared by 7 bases and J by 1 base, with 6 bases of the junction left unmatched. The CDR3 is 14 residues long. The germline V gene encodes CDR1 SEHNR and CDR2 FQNEAQ (reference sequence). The CDR3 bases are TGTGCCAGCACTCGTACAGGGGCGAACACTGAAGCTTTCTTT. This codes for CASTRTGANTEAFF.

The chain has TRBV5-1 and TRBJ2-3; D may match TRBD1 or TRBD2 (7 bases each). The V gene lost 3 bases and the J gene lost 2 bases, with 13 bases spanning the gap. The CDR3 extends over 15 amino acids. Germline CDR1 is SGHRS and CDR2 is YFSETQ. The CDR3 sequence: CASSSGGANTDTQYF. For the CDR3, the DNA is TGCGCCAGCAGCTCAGGGGGGGCCAACACAGATACGCAGTATTTT. The variable domain in full, completed from reference TRBV5-1 and TRBJ2-3, reads KAGVTQTPRYLIKTRGQQVTLSCSPISGHRSVSWYQQTPGQGLQFLFEYFSETQRNKGNFPGRFSGRQFSNSRSEMNVSTLELGDSALYLCASSSGGANTDTQYFGPGTRLTVL.